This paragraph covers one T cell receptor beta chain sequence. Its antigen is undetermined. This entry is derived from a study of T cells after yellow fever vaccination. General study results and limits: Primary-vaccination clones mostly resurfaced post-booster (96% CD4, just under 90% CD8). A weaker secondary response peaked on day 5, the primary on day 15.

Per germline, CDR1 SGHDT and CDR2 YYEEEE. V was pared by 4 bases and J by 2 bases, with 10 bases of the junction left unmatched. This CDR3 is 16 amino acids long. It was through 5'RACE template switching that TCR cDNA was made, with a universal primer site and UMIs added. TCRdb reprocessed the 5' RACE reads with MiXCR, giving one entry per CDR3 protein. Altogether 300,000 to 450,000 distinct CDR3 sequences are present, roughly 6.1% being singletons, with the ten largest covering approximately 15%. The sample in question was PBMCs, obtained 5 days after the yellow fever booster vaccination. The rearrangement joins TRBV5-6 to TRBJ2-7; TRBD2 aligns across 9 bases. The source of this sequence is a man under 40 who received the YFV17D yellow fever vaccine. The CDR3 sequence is CASSPISSGKPYEQYF. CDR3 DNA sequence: TGTGCCAGCAGCCCTATATCTAGCGGGAAACCCTACGAGCAGTACTTC.